These 7 T cell receptor beta chains were all obtained from the same sample, sequenced in a study of blood T cells in healthy people across ages. Sample-barcoded 5' priming and a J-beta primer mix drove a second PCR of 7 to 11 cycles. TCRdb reprocessed the 5' RACE reads with MiXCR, giving one entry per CDR3 protein. This repertoire shows more than 800,000 distinct CDR3 sequences, more than 35% found once; its top ten account for approximately 20%. Sequenced material: blood. The source of these receptors is a woman aged 60-75 years in good health.

This clonotype occurred a few times. The chain is built from TRBV6-6 and TRBJ1-5; unclear D gene. The CDR3 totals 14 residues. V was pared by 2 bases and J by 4 bases, with 9 bases between. CDR1 and CDR2 (germline): MNHNY, SVGAGI (reference sequence). The CDR3 loop reads CASSYASDNQPQHF. The CDR3 DNA follows: TGTGCCAGCAGTTACGCGTCGGATAATCAGCCCCAGCATTTT.

V usage is TRBV5-1 and J usage is TRBJ2-1, with D perhaps TRBD2 (5 bases). Trimming shortened V by 3 bases and J by 3 bases, and 16 bases separated the two germline ends. Germline-derived CDR1 and CDR2 are SGHRS and YFSETQ. This CDR3 is 16 amino acids long. The CDR3 spells CASSYYERFRYNEQFF. Here the CDR3 DNA reads TGCGCCAGCAGCTATTATGAGCGGTTTCGCTACAATGAGCAGTTCTTC.

The rearrangement links TRBV20-1 to TRBJ2-7; 11 positions agree with TRBD2. The CDR3 spans 16 residues. In germline, CDR1 is DFQATT, CDR2 SNEGSKA (reference sequence). Unmatched junction bases numbered 11, after V lost 3 bases and J lost 4 bases. CDR3 amino acids: CSARGFSGRASYEQYF. DNA for the CDR3: TGCAGTGCTAGGGGGTTTAGCGGGAGGGCCTCATACGAGCAGTACTTC.

This chain joins TRBV28 and TRBJ2-1, with TRBD2 matching over 11 bases. J gave up 10 bases and V 8 bases, and 10 bases lay outside the gene matches. This CDR3 has 14 residues. From germline, CDR1 is MDHEN and CDR2 SYDVKM. This CDR3 reads CASRTGLAATEQFF. The CDR3 DNA follows: TGTGCCAGCCGCACGGGACTAGCGGCCACCGAGCAGTTCTTC. Filled out from reference TRBV28 and TRBJ2-1, the complete variable domain reads DVKVTQSSRYLVKRTGEKVFLECVQDMDHENMFWYRQDPGLGLRLIYFSYDVKMKEKGDIPEGYSVSREKKERFSLILESASTNQTSMYLCASRTGLAATEQFFGPGTRLTVL.

The V gene is TRBV6-1, the J gene TRBJ2-7; D gene uncertain. This CDR3 contains 13 residues. The germline V and J ends were trimmed by 1 base and 9 bases, with 13 bases remaining between them. The V gene's germline CDR1 is MNHNS and CDR2 SASEGT. CDR3 sequence: CASSEGAYPGQYF. The CDR3 DNA sequence: TGTGCCAGCAGTGAAGGGGCATACCCGGGGCAGTACTTC.

V usage is TRBV5-1 and J usage is TRBJ1-1; a possible D gene is TRBD1 (5 bases). V gave up 4 bases and J gave up 1 base, with 17 bases separating them. The CDR3 is 16 residues long. Germline assignment: CDR1 SGHRS and CDR2 YFSETQ. CDR3 amino acids: CASSPGWGETNTEAFF. The CDR3 bases are TGCGCCAGCAGCCCTGGGTGGGGGGAGACGAACACTGAAGCTTTCTTT.

The gene calls are TRBV27 and TRBJ2-5; perhaps TRBD1 as D (6 bases). The CDR3 contains 16 residues. V lost 0 bases, J lost 3 bases, and 14 bases lay in between. CDR1 is MNHEY, CDR2 SMNVEV, per germline (reference sequence). CDR3 nucleotides: TGTGCCAGCAGTTTATCGAGGGTCAGGACAGAAGAGACCCAGTACTTC. This translates into CASSLSRVRTEETQYF.